Listed below are T cell receptor beta chains from one sample, sequenced in a study of long-term antiretroviral therapy in people with HIV. Data came from immunoSEQ multiplex PCR; TCRdb stores just in-frame clones and leaves some out. The table shows 30,000 to 40,000 clones, with around 90% occurring only once. The input for sequencing was unsorted PBMCs, taken 1.1 years after starting antiretroviral therapy. These receptor sequences come from a man between 18 and 29 years old with HIV. CDR3s include the opening cysteine and the closing phenylalanine or tryptophan. D genes are given only for firm matches. For some rows the clone size is stated as once, few or many, or as a class when expanded; others skip it.

V: TRBV19; size: few; D: -; J: TRBJ1-5; CDR3: CASRLTEGNQPQHF; DNA: TGTGCCAGTAGGTTAACCGAGGGGAATCAGCCCCAGCATTTT
V: TRBV5-1; size: -; D: TRBD2; J: TRBJ2-1; CDR3: CASSLRLAGVNEQFF; DNA: TGCGCCAGCAGCTTGAGACTAGCGGGAGTGAATGAGCAGTTCTTC
V: TRBV11-2; size: -; D: -; J: TRBJ2-6; CDR3: CASSPASSGANVLTF; DNA: TGTGCCAGCAGCCCTGCGAGCTCTGGGGCCAACGTCCTGACTTTC
V: TRBV4-2; size: -; D: -; J: TRBJ2-1; CDR3: CASSQEWGISYNEQFF; DNA: TGTGCCAGCAGCCAAGAGTGGGGGATATCCTACAATGAGCAGTTCTTC
V: TRBV18; size: -; D: -; J: TRBJ2-6; CDR3: CASSPFWQGPPGANVLTF; DNA: TGTGCCAGCTCACCATTCTGGCAGGGTCCCCCTGGGGCCAACGTCCTGACTTTC
V: TRBV18; size: -; D: -; J: TRBJ1-3; CDR3: CASSPVVGNTIYF; DNA: TGTGCCAGCTCACCGGTGGTCGGAAACACCATATATTTT
V: TRBV19; size: few; D: TRBD1; J: TRBJ2-5; CDR3: CASSRRQGTETQYF; DNA: TGTGCCAGTAGTAGGAGACAGGGCACGGAGACCCAGTACTTC
V: TRBV19; size: -; D: -; J: TRBJ1-1; CDR3: CASSIYEGDPEAFF; DNA: TGTGCCAGTAGTATTTATGAGGGAGACCCTGAAGCTTTCTTT
V: TRBV2; size: -; D: TRBD2; J: TRBJ2-1; CDR3: CASSHEPSGSSYNEQFF; DNA: TGTGCCAGCAGTCATGAACCTAGCGGGAGCTCCTACAATGAGCAGTTCTTC
V: TRBV5-4; size: -; D: -; J: TRBJ2-2; CDR3: CASRNWEGAINTGELFF; DNA: TGTGCCAGCAGGAATTGGGAGGGGGCTATAAACACCGGGGAGCTGTTTTTT
V: TRBV11-1; size: -; D: TRBD2; J: TRBJ2-4; CDR3: CASSPRLAGAKNIQYF; DNA: TGTGCCAGCAGCCCTCGACTAGCGGGGGCCAAAAACATTCAGTACTTC
V: TRBV2; size: -; D: TRBD1; J: TRBJ1-2; CDR3: CASSLTGGFRGYTF; DNA: TGTGCCAGCAGCTTGACAGGGGGGTTTCGGGGCTACACCTTC
V: TRBV27; size: once; D: -; J: TRBJ1-1; CDR3: CASSLRGATEAFF; DNA: TGTGCCAGCAGTTTAAGGGGAGCCACTGAAGCTTTCTTT
V: TRBV4-1; size: -; D: -; J: TRBJ1-1; CDR3: CASSQDRWMNTEAFF; DNA: TGCGCCAGCAGCCAAGATAGGTGGATGAACACTGAAGCTTTCTTT
V: TRBV4-1; size: -; D: -; J: TRBJ1-2; CDR3: CASSPAMPGYGYTF; DNA: TGCGCCAGCAGCCCCGCAATGCCGGGCTATGGCTACACCTTC
V: TRBV5-6; size: -; D: TRBD1; J: TRBJ2-3; CDR3: CASSFPTGERDTQYF; DNA: TGTGCCAGCAGCTTCCCGACAGGGGAGCGAGATACGCAGTATTTT
V: TRBV5-1; size: -; D: -; J: TRBJ1-4; CDR3: CASSLGAVFEKLFF; DNA: TGCGCCAGCAGCTTGGGGGCAGTTTTTGAAAAACTGTTTTTT
V: TRBV18; size: -; D: -; J: TRBJ2-1; CDR3: CASSGGGGTNSYNEQFF; DNA: TGTGCCAGCTCAGGAGGGGGAGGGACTAACTCTTACAATGAGCAGTTCTTC
V: TRBV5-6; size: -; D: TRBD1; J: TRBJ1-3; CDR3: CASSQDYGTGWGNTIYF; DNA: TGTGCCAGCAGCCAAGACTATGGGACAGGGTGGGGAAACACCATATATTTT
V: TRBV2; size: -; D: -; J: TRBJ1-2; CDR3: CASSSGTVNYGYTF; DNA: TGTGCCAGCAGTAGTGGGACGGTTAACTATGGCTACACCTTC
V: TRBV7-3; size: -; D: -; J: TRBJ2-7; CDR3: CASSPIGSGEQYF; DNA: TGTGCCAGCAGCCCGATCGGGTCGGGCGAGCAGTACTTC
V: TRBV5-1; size: few; D: -; J: TRBJ1-4; CDR3: CASSLAATNEKLFF; DNA: TGCGCCAGCAGCTTGGCAGCAACTAATGAAAAACTGTTTTTT
V: TRBV4-1; size: -; D: -; J: TRBJ1-1; CDR3: CASSQAQNTEAFF; DNA: TGCGCCAGCAGCCAAGCCCAGAACACTGAAGCTTTCTTT
V: TRBV6-1; size: once; D: TRBD1; J: TRBJ1-4; CDR3: CASRQGNEKLFF; DNA: TGTGCCAGCCGACAGGGTAATGAAAAACTGTTTTTT
V: TRBV27; size: once; D: -; J: TRBJ2-1; CDR3: CASSWVEGRQLEFDEQFF; DNA: TGTGCCAGCAGTTGGGTCGAGGGTCGCCAATTGGAGTTTGATGAGCAGTTCTTC
V: TRBV7-2; size: -; D: TRBD1; J: TRBJ1-5; CDR3: CASSFDRGDQPQHF; DNA: TGTGCCAGCAGCTTCGACAGGGGTGATCAGCCCCAGCATTTT
V: TRBV5-4; size: -; D: -; J: TRBJ2-1; CDR3: CASSPSASSYNEQFF; DNA: TGTGCCAGCAGTCCAAGTGCGAGCTCCTACAATGAGCAGTTCTTC
V: TRBV14; size: -; D: TRBD2; J: TRBJ2-3; CDR3: CASSPRLAGADTQYF; DNA: TGTGCCAGCAGCCCCAGACTAGCGGGGGCAGATACGCAGTATTTT
V: TRBV2; size: -; D: -; J: TRBJ2-5; CDR3: CASSELVLPGETQYF; DNA: TGTGCCAGCAGTGAGCTGGTTCTCCCTGGGGAGACCCAGTACTTC